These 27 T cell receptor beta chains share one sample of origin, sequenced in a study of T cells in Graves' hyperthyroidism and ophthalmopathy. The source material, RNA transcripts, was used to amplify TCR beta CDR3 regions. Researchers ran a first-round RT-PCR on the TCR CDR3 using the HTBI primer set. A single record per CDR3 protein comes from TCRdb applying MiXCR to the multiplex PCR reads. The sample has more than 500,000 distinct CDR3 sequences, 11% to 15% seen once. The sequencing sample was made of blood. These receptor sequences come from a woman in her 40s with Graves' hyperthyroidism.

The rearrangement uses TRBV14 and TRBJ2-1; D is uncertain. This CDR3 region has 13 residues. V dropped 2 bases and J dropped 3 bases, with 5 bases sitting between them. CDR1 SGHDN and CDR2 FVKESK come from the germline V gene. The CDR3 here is CASSQYVYNEQFF. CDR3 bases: TGTGCCAGCAGCCAATACGTCTACAATGAGCAGTTCTTC. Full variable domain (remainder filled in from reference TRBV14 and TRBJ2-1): EAGVTQFPSHSVIEKGQTVTLRCDPISGHDNLYWYRRVMGKEIKFLLHFVKESKQDESGMPNNRFLAERTGGTYSTLKVQPAELEDSGVYFCASSQYVYNEQFFGPGTRLTVL.

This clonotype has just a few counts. Here the CDR3 reads CASSRPILAGNTDTQYF. CDR3 DNA sequence: TGTGCCAGCAGCCGACCTATCCTAGCGGGGAACACAGATACGCAGTATTTT. The J gene is TRBJ2-3, the V gene TRBV14; 9 positions agree with TRBD2. The CDR3 loop spans 17 amino acids. J was trimmed by 2 bases and V by 4 bases; bases with no gene match: 10. Germline V gives CDR1 SGHDN, CDR2 FVKESK.

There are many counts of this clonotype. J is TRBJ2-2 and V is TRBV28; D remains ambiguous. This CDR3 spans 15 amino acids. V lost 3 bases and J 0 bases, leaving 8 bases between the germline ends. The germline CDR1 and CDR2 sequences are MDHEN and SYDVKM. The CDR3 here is CASSFVGTNTGELFF. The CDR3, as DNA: TGTGCCAGCAGTTTTGTTGGGACGAACACCGGGGAGCTGTTTTTT.

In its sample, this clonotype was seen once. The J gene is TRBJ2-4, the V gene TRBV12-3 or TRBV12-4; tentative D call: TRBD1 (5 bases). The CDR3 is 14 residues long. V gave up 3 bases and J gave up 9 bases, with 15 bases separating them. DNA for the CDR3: TGTGCCAGCAGTTTTCCAGGACAAGCAAGCATTCAGTACTTC. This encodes CASSFPGQASIQYF.

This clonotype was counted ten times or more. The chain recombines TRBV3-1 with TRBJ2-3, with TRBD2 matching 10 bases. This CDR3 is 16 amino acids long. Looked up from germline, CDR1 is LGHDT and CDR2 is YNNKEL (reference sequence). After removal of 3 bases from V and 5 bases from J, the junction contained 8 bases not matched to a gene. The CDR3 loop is CASSQSGRAWIDTQYF. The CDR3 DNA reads TGTGCCAGCAGCCAGAGCGGGAGGGCCTGGATAGATACGCAGTATTTT.

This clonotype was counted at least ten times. The CDR3 DNA is TGTGCCAGCGGACAGGGGAGGGACCAGCCCCAGCATTTT. It translates to CASGQGRDQPQHF. The chain carries TRBV18 and TRBJ1-5, with 9 bases identical to TRBD1. CDR3 length: 13 amino acids. Germline CDR1 reads KGHSH; CDR2 reads LQKENI. After removal of 8 bases from V and 7 bases from J, the junction contained 6 bases not matched to a gene.

The DNA for the CDR3 is TGCAGTGCTAGAGATGGCGGCACCCTAAGCAATCAGCCCCAGCATTTT. This translates into CSARDGGTLSNQPQHF. This chain joins TRBV20-1 and TRBJ1-5; D unclear. Germline V gene lookup returns CDR1 DFQATT and CDR2 SNEGSKA (reference sequence). V was cut by 0 bases and J by 1 base, with 13 bases left in between. The CDR3 sequence is 16 residues long.

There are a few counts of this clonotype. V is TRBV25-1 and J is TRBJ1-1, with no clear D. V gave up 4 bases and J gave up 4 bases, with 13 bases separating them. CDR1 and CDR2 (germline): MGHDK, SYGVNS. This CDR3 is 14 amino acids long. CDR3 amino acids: CASSGSRWGTEAFF. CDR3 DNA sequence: TGTGCCAGCAGTGGATCGAGATGGGGCACTGAAGCTTTCTTT.

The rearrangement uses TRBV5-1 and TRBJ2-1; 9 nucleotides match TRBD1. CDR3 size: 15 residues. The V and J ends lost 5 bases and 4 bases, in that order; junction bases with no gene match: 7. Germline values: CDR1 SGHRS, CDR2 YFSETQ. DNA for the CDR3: TGCGCCAGCAGACGGACAGGGGAAGTATACAATGAGCAGTTCTTC. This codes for CASRRTGEVYNEQFF.

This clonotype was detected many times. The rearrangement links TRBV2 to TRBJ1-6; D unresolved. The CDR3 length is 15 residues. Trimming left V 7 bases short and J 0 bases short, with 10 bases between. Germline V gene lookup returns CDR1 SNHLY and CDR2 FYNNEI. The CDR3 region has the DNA TGTGCCAGCAACCCGAGGAGCTCCTATAATTCACCCCTCCACTTT. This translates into CASNPRSSYNSPLHF.

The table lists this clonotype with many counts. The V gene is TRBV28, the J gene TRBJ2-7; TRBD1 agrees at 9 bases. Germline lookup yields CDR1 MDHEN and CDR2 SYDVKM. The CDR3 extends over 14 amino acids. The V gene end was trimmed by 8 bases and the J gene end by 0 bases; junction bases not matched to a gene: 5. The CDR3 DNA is TGTGCCAGCCGCGGGACAGGGAACTCCTACGAGCAGTACTTC. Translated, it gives CASRGTGNSYEQYF.

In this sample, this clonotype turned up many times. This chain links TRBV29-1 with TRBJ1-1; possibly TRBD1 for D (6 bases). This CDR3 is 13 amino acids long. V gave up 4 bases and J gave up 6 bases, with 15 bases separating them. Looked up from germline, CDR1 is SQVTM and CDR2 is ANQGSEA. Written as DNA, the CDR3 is TGCAGCGTTGGGCAGGGGCCGGCCGCTGAAGCTTTCTTT. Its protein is CSVGQGPAAEAFF.

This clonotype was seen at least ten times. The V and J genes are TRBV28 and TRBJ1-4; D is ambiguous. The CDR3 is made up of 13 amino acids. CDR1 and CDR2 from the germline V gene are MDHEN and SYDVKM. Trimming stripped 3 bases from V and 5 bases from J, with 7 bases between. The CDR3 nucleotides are TGTGCCAGCAGTTTCGGGGTAAATGAAAAACTGTTTTTT. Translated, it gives CASSFGVNEKLFF.

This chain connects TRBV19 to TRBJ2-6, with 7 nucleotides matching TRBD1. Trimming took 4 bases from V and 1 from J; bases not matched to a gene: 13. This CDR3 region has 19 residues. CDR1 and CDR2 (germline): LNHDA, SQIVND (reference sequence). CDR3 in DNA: TGTGCCAGTAGTACCCGCCCGGGACAGCCCCATTCTGGGGCCAACGTCCTGACTTTC. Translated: CASSTRPGQPHSGANVLTF.

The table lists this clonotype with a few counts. CDR3 bases: TGTGCCAGCAGCCCACTGGGTTTCAATCAGCCCCAGCATTTT. Translation gives CASSPLGFNQPQHF. This sequence joins TRBV7-9 and TRBJ1-5; D is unclear. Germline lookup yields CDR1 SEHNR and CDR2 FQNEAQ (reference sequence). V shed 5 bases and J shed 3 bases, with 11 bases lying between them. This CDR3 contains 14 residues.

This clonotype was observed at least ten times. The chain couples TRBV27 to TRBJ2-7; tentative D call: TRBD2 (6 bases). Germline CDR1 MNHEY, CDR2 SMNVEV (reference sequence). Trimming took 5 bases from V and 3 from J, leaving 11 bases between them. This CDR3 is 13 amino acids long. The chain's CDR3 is CASSKAGGYEQYF. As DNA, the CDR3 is TGTGCCAGCAGTAAGGCCGGGGGCTACGAGCAGTACTTC.

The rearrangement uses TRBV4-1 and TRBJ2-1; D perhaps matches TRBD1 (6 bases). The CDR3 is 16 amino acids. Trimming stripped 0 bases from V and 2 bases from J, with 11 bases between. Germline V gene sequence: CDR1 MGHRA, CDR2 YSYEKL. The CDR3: CASSQDAGVAYNEQFF. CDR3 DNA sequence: TGCGCCAGCAGCCAAGATGCAGGGGTGGCCTACAATGAGCAGTTCTTC.

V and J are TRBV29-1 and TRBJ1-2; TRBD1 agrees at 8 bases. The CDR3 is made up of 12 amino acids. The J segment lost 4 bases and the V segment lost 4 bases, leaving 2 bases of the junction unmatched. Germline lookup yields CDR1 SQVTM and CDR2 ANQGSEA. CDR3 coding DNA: TGCAGCGTTGCACAGGGGGTCTATGGCTACACCTTC. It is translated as CSVAQGVYGYTF.

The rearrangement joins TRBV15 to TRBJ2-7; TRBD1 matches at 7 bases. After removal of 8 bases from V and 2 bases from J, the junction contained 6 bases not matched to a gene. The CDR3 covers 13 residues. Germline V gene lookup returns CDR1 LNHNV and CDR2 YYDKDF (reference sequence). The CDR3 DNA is TGTGCCACCGCGAAGACAGGGACCTACGAGCAGTACTTC. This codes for CATAKTGTYEQYF.

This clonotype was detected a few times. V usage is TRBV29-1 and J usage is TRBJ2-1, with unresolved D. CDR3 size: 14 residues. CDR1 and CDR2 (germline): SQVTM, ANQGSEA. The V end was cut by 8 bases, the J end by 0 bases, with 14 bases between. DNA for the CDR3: TGCAGCCCAAGAGAGGTGGGCTCCTACAATGAGCAGTTCTTC. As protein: CSPREVGSYNEQFF.

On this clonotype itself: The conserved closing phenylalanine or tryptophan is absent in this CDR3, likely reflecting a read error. CDR3 loop: CSAPRTENYGYTL. CDR3 coding DNA: TGCAGTGCACCTCGCACGGAGAACTATGGCTACACCTTA. This chain uses TRBV20-1 with TRBJ1-2, with D uncertain. The CDR3 contains 13 residues. Per germline, CDR1 DFQATT and CDR2 SNEGSKA (reference sequence). The germline V and J ends were trimmed by 6 bases and 2 bases, with 13 bases remaining between them.

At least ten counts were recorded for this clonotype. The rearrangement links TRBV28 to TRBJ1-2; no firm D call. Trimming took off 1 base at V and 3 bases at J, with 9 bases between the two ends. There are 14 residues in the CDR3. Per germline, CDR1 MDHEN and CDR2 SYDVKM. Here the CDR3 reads CASSLSQTHYGYTF. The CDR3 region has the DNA TGTGCCAGCAGTTTATCCCAGACCCACTATGGCTACACCTTC.

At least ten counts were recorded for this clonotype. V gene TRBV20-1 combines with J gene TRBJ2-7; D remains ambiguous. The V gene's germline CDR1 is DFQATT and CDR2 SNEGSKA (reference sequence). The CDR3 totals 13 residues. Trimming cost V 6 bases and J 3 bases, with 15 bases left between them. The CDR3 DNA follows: TGCAGTGCCCCCGGTGCCCCAGGCTACGAGCAGTACTTC. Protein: CSAPGAPGYEQYF.

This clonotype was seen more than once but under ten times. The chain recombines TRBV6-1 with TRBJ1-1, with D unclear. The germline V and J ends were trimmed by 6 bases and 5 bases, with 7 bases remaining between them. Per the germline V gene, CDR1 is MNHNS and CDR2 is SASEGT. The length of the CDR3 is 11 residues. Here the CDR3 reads CASSQYTEAFF. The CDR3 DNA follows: TGTGCCAGCAGCCAGTATACTGAAGCTTTCTTT.

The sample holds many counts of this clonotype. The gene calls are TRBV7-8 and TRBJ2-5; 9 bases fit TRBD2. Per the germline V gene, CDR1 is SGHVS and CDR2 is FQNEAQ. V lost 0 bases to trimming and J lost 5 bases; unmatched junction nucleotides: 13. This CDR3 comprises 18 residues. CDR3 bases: TGTGCCAGCAGCTTAGCCCGGGGTAGCGGGGGCCGGTGGGAGACCCAGTACTTC. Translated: CASSLARGSGGRWETQYF.

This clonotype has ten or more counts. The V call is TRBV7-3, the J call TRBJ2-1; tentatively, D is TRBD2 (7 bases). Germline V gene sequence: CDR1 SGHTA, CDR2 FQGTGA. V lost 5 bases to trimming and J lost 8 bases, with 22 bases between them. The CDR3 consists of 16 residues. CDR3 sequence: CASSPGPGGGSDEQFF. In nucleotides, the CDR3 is TGTGCCAGCAGCCCCGGGCCGGGGGGCGGATCAGATGAGCAGTTCTTC.

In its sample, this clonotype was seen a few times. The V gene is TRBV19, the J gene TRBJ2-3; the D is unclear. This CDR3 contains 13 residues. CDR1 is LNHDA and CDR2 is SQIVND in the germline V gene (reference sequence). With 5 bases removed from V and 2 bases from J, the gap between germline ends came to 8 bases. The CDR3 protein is CASSFHSTDTQYF. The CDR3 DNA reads TGTGCCAGTAGTTTCCACTCCACAGATACGCAGTATTTT.